The entry that follows covers one T cell receptor beta chain sequence. Antigen specificity is unknown. The data belong to a study of PD-1 blockade in mismatch repair-deficient tumors. Overall study results and limits: Rapid post-treatment expansion, then contraction, generally preceding radiologic response, marked tumor-resident clones.

Only in-frame clones appear in the TCRdb table, and some are missing; sequencing was by immunoSEQ multiplex PCR. The sample includes tens of thousands of clones, more than 80% of them seen just once. The sequence derives from an adult with mismatch repair-deficient cancer. This material consisted of peripheral blood, taken 44 weeks after starting pembrolizumab.

The CDR3 region has the DNA TGTGCCAGCAGCTTAAGGTCGGGGGAGCTGTTTTTT. It translates to CASSLRSGELFF. This chain links TRBV7-9 with TRBJ2-2; the D is unclear. The V end was cut by 2 bases, the J end by 8 bases, with 6 bases between. Germline V CDR1 and CDR2: SEHNR, FQNEAQ (reference sequence). This CDR3 spans 12 amino acids.